This entry features one TCR beta chain sequence. Profiling relied on immunoSEQ multiplex PCR, and the TCRdb table lists in-frame clones only, not all of them. The sample includes some 640,000 clones, around 90% seen only once; the top ten take approximately 1.5%. Described treatment: some 20 received Ad26.COV2.S at low or high dose, single or two shots; 5 received placebo; per-sample allocation not given. Day 63 after the first injection of vaccine or placebo was the sampling time. The CDR3 has 15 residues. Per germline, CDR1 SGHNT and CDR2 YYREEE (reference sequence). V lost 4 bases to trimming and J lost 5 bases; unmatched junction nucleotides: 5. The record originates from a study of Ad26.COV2.S vaccination and SARS-CoV-2 variants.

This receptor was taken from a person aged 18-60 years who received the Ad26.COV2.S COVID-19 vaccine or a placebo. This chain connects TRBV5-4 to TRBJ2-2; 10 bases map to TRBD1. Here the sequenced sample was peripheral blood, taken in a trial of Ad26.COV2.S vaccine versus placebo. DNA of the CDR3: TGTGCCAGCAGCCCGGGACAGGGGAATACCGGGGAGCTGTTTTTT. Translated, it gives CASSPGQGNTGELFF.